These 17 T cell receptor beta chains were sequenced from one sample in a study of T cells expressing NK-cell markers. TCRdb reprocessed the 5' RACE reads, keeping one entry per CDR3 protein, no DNA. The sample features a few hundred thousand distinct CDR3 sequences, with 5% to 5.5% in its top ten. The source material was blood T cells: a sorted CD56 or NKG2C T cell subset, CD4+ or CD8+ T cells, or bulk PBMC T cells (not recorded which). The source is a man aged 18-70 years in good health.

The chain links TRBV7-9 to TRBJ2-5; absent DNA, TCRdb's TRBD1 call cannot be checked. This CDR3 has 15 residues. The V gene's germline CDR1 is SEHNR and CDR2 FQNEAQ (reference sequence). The CDR3 sequence: CASSPGQAGGETQYF.

The gene calls are TRBV12-3 or TRBV12-4 and TRBJ1-2; as DNA is missing, the TRBD1 call by TCRdb cannot be tested. The CDR3 loop spans 15 amino acids. CDR3 amino acids: CASSFPGQANYGYTF.

This rearrangement joins TRBV6-4 to TRBJ1-5. The CDR3 spans 13 residues. CDR1 and CDR2 (germline): MRHNA, SNTAGT. This CDR3 is CASSDHADQPQHF.

The CDR3 region is CASSFATKTYEQYF. V and J are TRBV7-2 and TRBJ2-7. Germline lookup yields CDR1 SGHTA and CDR2 FQGNSA. The CDR3 covers 14 residues.

The rearrangement uses TRBV12-3 or TRBV12-4 and TRBJ2-7; TCRdb gives TRBD2 as the D gene, but with no DNA this cannot be confirmed. This CDR3 has 14 residues. CDR3 in amino acids: CASSVERTRNEQYF.

Here the CDR3 reads CSASTGFVGEKLFF. The chain links TRBV20-1 to TRBJ1-4; TCRdb indicates TRBD1, and absent DNA this call remains unverified. The CDR3 extends over 14 amino acids. CDR1 and CDR2 (germline): DFQATT, SNEGSKA (reference sequence).

The chain has TRBV5-1 and TRBJ2-3. The CDR3 sequence is 15 residues long. The V gene's germline CDR1 is SGHRS and CDR2 YFSETQ. CDR3 sequence: CASSWQVPSTDTQYF.

The genes are TRBV19 and TRBJ2-2; the D call from TCRdb, TRBD1, cannot be confirmed without DNA. Germline CDR1 is LNHDA and CDR2 is SQIVND (reference sequence). CDR3 length: 15 amino acids. CDR3 sequence reads: CASSTSRVAFGELFF.

The chain joins TRBV5-6 to TRBJ1-2; with no DNA, the TCRdb D assignment of TRBD1 cannot be verified. The germline CDR1 and CDR2 sequences are SGHDT and YYEEEE. The CDR3 loop spans 16 amino acids. CDR3 sequence: CASSLNRDRNLYGYTF.

The V gene is TRBV5-1, the J gene TRBJ2-3; TCRdb calls TRBD1, which cannot be checked without DNA. Germline V gene lookup returns CDR1 SGHRS and CDR2 YFSETQ. This CDR3 has 15 amino acids. The CDR3 is CASSPPLRLTDTQYF.

The chain combines TRBV7-9 with TRBJ2-3; TCRdb proposes TRBD2, but this gene call is untestable without DNA. Germline loops: CDR1 SEHNR, CDR2 FQNEAQ (reference sequence). The CDR3 is made up of 14 amino acids. The CDR3 sequence is CASSFGLSADTQYF.

The rearrangement links TRBV23-1 to TRBJ2-7; the D call of TRBD1 rests on TCRdb alone, since no DNA is present to check it. TRBV23-1 is an ORF for which the function is uncertain. The CDR3 runs 16 residues. The CDR3 loop is CASSPRVTGGSYEQYF.

V is TRBV12-3 or TRBV12-4 and J is TRBJ2-3; no DNA is available, so the TRBD1 call from TCRdb remains unchecked. The CDR3 totals 14 residues. The chain's CDR3 is CASSIQGSTDTQYF.

The chain joins TRBV18 to TRBJ2-1; TCRdb lists TRBD1, though no DNA is available to test this call. The CDR3 consists of 16 residues. Germline V gene data show CDR1 as KGHSH and CDR2 as LQKENI. This CDR3 is CASSTSSGPLSNEQFF.

The chain employs TRBV9 and TRBJ2-1; the D call of TRBD2 rests on TCRdb alone, since no DNA is present to check it. The CDR3 runs to 15 residues. The germline V gene has CDR1 SGDLS and CDR2 YYNGEE. The CDR3 here is CASSESGTMWDEQFF.

The rearrangement uses TRBV15 and TRBJ2-2; without DNA, the TCRdb call of TRBD1 cannot be checked. The CDR3 length is 16 residues. Germline assignment: CDR1 LNHNV and CDR2 YYDKDF (reference sequence). This chain's CDR3 is CATSTGAAGATGELFF. Combining the CDR3 with reference TRBV15 and TRBJ2-2 gives the whole variable domain DAMVIQNPRYQVTQFGKPVTLSCSQTLNHNVMYWYQQKSSQAPKLLFHYYDKDFNNEADTPDNFQSRRPNTSFCFLDIRSPGLGDTAMYLCATSTGAAGATGELFFGEGSRLTVL.

The chain uses TRBV9 and TRBJ2-1; TCRdb indicates TRBD1, and absent DNA this call remains unverified. The CDR3 length is 16 residues. From germline, CDR1 is SGDLS and CDR2 YYNGEE. The CDR3 reads CASSGGARGGYNEQFF.